This TCR beta chain comes out of a study of control samples from healthy donors and cancer patients (dated by TCRdb to 2020 to 2022). On this clone itself: Its cognate antigen has yet to be identified. Base qualities were left out, and no much larger clone turns up one base away.

The library was generated by the immunoSEQ multiplex PCR assay. TCRdb mirrors the immuneACCESS table, restricted to in-frame sequences. Some clones are absent from its copies; in checked studies, under half trace to an unresolved V gene, and the reason for the others is unknown. The sample data list 40,000 to 45,000 clones, and just over 70% of these were observed just once. The top ten hold approximately 17% of the sample. Between the V and J ends, shortened by 3 bases and 12 bases respectively, the junction contains 28 bases. CDR1 and CDR2, looked up from the germline V gene, are SGDLS and YYNGEE. The CDR3 contains 17 residues, cysteine and phenylalanine counted. The kept DNA is CDR3 alone, 51 bases in frame from the first base.

Sequences were obtained from formalin-fixed, paraffin-embedded tissue. The receptor was isolated from a male donor with melanoma. The chain links TRBV9 with TRBJ2-1, and perhaps TRBD2 as D gene, on 6 matching bases. This receptor carries the CDR3 CASSADRAGSNYKPQFF. The DNA sequence reads TGTGCCAGCAGCGCCGACCGGGCGGGATCCAATTATAAACCGCAGTTCTTC. The variable domain in full, with residues beyond the CDR3 obtained from the reference TRBV9 and TRBJ2-1 genes, is DSGVTQTPKHLITATGQRVTLRCSPRSGDLSVYWYQQSLDQGLQFLIQYYNGEERAKGNILERFSAQQFPDLHSELNLSSLELGDSALYFCASSADRAGSNYKPQFFGPGTRLTVL.